The 20 T cell receptor beta chains below come from one sample, sequenced in a study of T cells in Graves' hyperthyroidism and ophthalmopathy. RNA transcripts provided the source from which TCR beta CDR3 regions were amplified. An initial round of RT-PCR targeting the TCR CDR3 relied on the HTBI primer set. TCRdb called the multiplex PCR reads again in MiXCR, with one record for every CDR3 protein. The table lists some 620,000 distinct CDR3 sequences, 15% to 20% of them singletons, with 3% to 4% in the top ten. The sequenced material came from blood. All receptors come from a woman aged 25 to 39 with Graves' hyperthyroidism.

The rearrangement joins TRBV6-2 or TRBV6-3 to TRBJ2-3; maybe TRBD2 (7 bases). The CDR3 covers 15 residues. The germline gives CDR1 MNHEY, CDR2 SVGEGT. Trimming removed 6 bases at V and 2 bases at J, with 15 bases between. The CDR3 DNA reads TGTGCCAGCAGCGAGGGGAGGGACAACACAGATACGCAGTATTTT. It specifies CASSEGRDNTDTQYF.

The V call is TRBV2, the J call TRBJ1-3; a weak D match, TRBD1 (5 bases). The CDR3 loop spans 14 amino acids. Germline assignment: CDR1 SNHLY and CDR2 FYNNEI. V lost 4 bases to trimming and J lost 4 bases, with 11 bases between them. The CDR3 DNA reads TGTGCCAGCAGTGGACGGGGGTCAGGAAACACCATATATTTT. It codes for CASSGRGSGNTIYF.

The sample holds many counts of this clonotype. This chain uses TRBV2 with TRBJ2-1; D remains ambiguous. The CDR3 consists of 13 residues. CDR1 and CDR2 (germline): SNHLY, FYNNEI. V was pared by 0 bases and J by 4 bases, with 4 bases between. The CDR3 loop reads CASSEAEYNEQFF. As DNA, the CDR3 is TGTGCCAGCAGTGAAGCCGAGTACAATGAGCAGTTCTTC.

There are many counts of this clonotype. The chain links TRBV3-1 to TRBJ1-1; no reliable D call. This CDR3 has 12 amino acids. Trimming removed 8 bases from V and 1 base from J, with 8 bases in between. CDR1 and CDR2 from the germline V gene are LGHDT and YNNKEL (reference sequence). In DNA, the CDR3 is TGTGCCAGCGCCCGGGCGAACACTGAAGCTTTCTTT. Encoded protein: CASARANTEAFF.

This clonotype was counted between two and nine times. Germline and junction disagree at one end, which may indicate a read error. The chain recombines TRBV6-1 with TRBJ1-2; D not resolved. Germline V gives CDR1 MNHNS, CDR2 SASEGT. The CDR3 contains 18 residues. CDR3 region: CASRPPPGRQPSVTGFTF. The CDR3 DNA sequence: TGTGCCAGCAGGCCCCCTCCCGGGAGGCAGCCTTCAGTGACGGGCTTCACCTTC.

This clonotype was found many times. J is TRBJ2-1 and V is TRBV28; 9 nucleotides match TRBD1. Germline V gene sequence: CDR1 MDHEN, CDR2 SYDVKM. V lost 7 bases to trimming and J lost 10 bases; unmatched junction nucleotides: 17. The CDR3 consists of 16 residues. The CDR3 DNA follows: TGTGCCAGCATGGGGCTTCCGGACAGGGGCCTTCGGGAGCAGTTCTTC. Protein sequence: CASMGLPDRGLREQFF. Combining the CDR3 with reference TRBV28 and TRBJ2-1 gives the whole variable domain DVKVTQSSRYLVKRTGEKVFLECVQDMDHENMFWYRQDPGLGLRLIYFSYDVKMKEKGDIPEGYSVSREKKERFSLILESASTNQTSMYLCASMGLPDRGLREQFFGPGTRLTVL.

The V and J genes are TRBV4-2 and TRBJ2-3, with TRBD2 matching over 15 bases. Trimming took 0 bases from V and 6 from J; bases not matched to a gene: 4. Looked up from germline, CDR1 is LGHNA and CDR2 is YNFKEQ. The CDR3 runs 17 residues. The CDR3 sequence is CASSQDMGTSGRDTQYF. The CDR3 region has the DNA TGTGCCAGCAGCCAAGATATGGGGACTAGCGGGAGGGATACGCAGTATTTT.

Details on this clonotype: This may come from a read error, since a much larger clone is one base off. The J gene is TRBJ2-3, the V gene TRBV7-2; D remains ambiguous. The germline CDR1 and CDR2 sequences are SGHTA and FQGNSA. CDR3 length: 12 residues. The CDR3 DNA sequence: TGTGCCGGCAGCTTAGGGCGGAATACGCAGTATTTT. Translated: CAGSLGRNTQYF. The variable domain in full, completed from reference TRBV7-2 and TRBJ2-3, reads GAGVSQSPSNKVTEKGKDVELRCDPISGHTALYWYRQSLGQGLEFLIYFQGNSAPDKSGLPSDRFSAERTGGSVSTLTIQRTQQEDSAVYLCAGSLGRNTQYFGPGTRLTVL.

The rearrangement joins TRBV29-1 to TRBJ2-1; a possible D gene is TRBD1 (5 bases). V lost 4 bases, J lost 7 bases, and 11 bases lay in between. CDR1 and CDR2 (germline): SQVTM, ANQGSEA. CDR3 size: 12 residues. Here the CDR3 DNA reads TGCAGCGTTGCCCCCCAGGGTAATGAGCAGTTCTTC. It translates to CSVAPQGNEQFF.

This sequence joins TRBV4-3 and TRBJ2-2; D is unresolved. Trimming cost V 7 bases and J 2 bases, with 11 bases left between them. This CDR3 has 14 amino acids. The germline V gene encodes CDR1 LGHNA and CDR2 YSLEER. The CDR3 DNA reads as TGCGCCAGCAACGAGGACGCTAACACCGGGGAGCTGTTTTTT. It is translated as CASNEDANTGELFF.

This clonotype has at least ten counts. The chain recombines TRBV7-9 with TRBJ2-5, with D perhaps TRBD1 or TRBD2 (5 bases each). There are 13 residues in the CDR3. The germline V gene has CDR1 SEHNR and CDR2 FQNEAQ (reference sequence). Between the trimmed V and J ends, which lost 3 bases and 5 bases, there was a span of 10 bases. For the CDR3, the DNA is TGTGCCAGCAGCTTTAGGGGAGAGGAGACCCAGTACTTC. The encoded protein is CASSFRGEETQYF.

J is TRBJ1-1 and V is TRBV19; 9 bases line up with TRBD1. Trimming removed 5 bases from V and 0 bases from J; junction bases left unmatched: 4. The CDR3 totals 15 residues. Germline V gene lookup returns CDR1 LNHDA and CDR2 SQIVND (reference sequence). This CDR3 is CASSWGQGMNTEAFF. The DNA for the CDR3 is TGTGCCAGTAGTTGGGGACAGGGTATGAACACTGAAGCTTTCTTT.

There are a few counts of this clonotype. The V gene is TRBV4-3, the J gene TRBJ2-1; no clear D. The CDR3 runs 16 residues. Trimming took off 0 bases at V and 4 bases at J, with 13 bases between the two ends. Germline V lookup: CDR1 LGHNA, CDR2 YSLEER. The CDR3 spells CASSQDDNSLYNEQFF. CDR3 bases: TGCGCCAGCAGCCAAGATGACAACTCCTTATACAATGAGCAGTTCTTC.

Ten or more counts support this clonotype. This rearrangement joins TRBV3-1 to TRBJ2-7, with 7 bases lining up with TRBD1. The CDR3 totals 13 residues. J gave up 6 bases and V 4 bases, and 6 bases lay outside the gene matches. Germline V gene data show CDR1 as LGHDT and CDR2 as YNNKEL (reference sequence). The CDR3 here is CASSPRQGPEQYF. In DNA, the CDR3 is TGTGCCAGCAGCCCCCGACAGGGTCCCGAGCAGTACTTC.

This clonotype was recorded at least ten times. The rearrangement uses TRBV20-1 and TRBJ2-7, with 9 positions matching TRBD1. The ends lost 6 bases at V and 7 bases at J; junction bases unmatched: 10. This CDR3 is built from 13 residues. Per germline, CDR1 DFQATT and CDR2 SNEGSKA (reference sequence). The CDR3 protein is CSARQDRGSEQYF. CDR3 bases: TGCAGTGCCAGACAGGACAGGGGAAGTGAGCAGTACTTC.

This chain links TRBV4-2 with TRBJ2-7, with 7 nucleotides matching TRBD1. Germline V gene sequence: CDR1 LGHNA, CDR2 YNFKEQ. V was pared by 0 bases and J by 0 bases, with 5 bases of the junction left unmatched. The CDR3 has 16 amino acids. CDR3 in amino acids: CASSQDRDSLSYEQYF. The DNA for the CDR3 is TGTGCCAGCAGCCAAGACCGGGACAGCCTCTCCTACGAGCAGTACTTC.

This chain joins TRBV29-1 and TRBJ2-1; a weak D match, TRBD2 (7 bases). V gave up 3 bases and J gave up 1 base, with 10 bases separating them. The length of the CDR3 is 14 residues. Germline-derived CDR1 and CDR2 are SQVTM and ANQGSEA. The CDR3 nucleotides are TGCAGCGTTGACGGGGGGCAGTCCTACAATGAGCAGTTCTTC. Translating it yields CSVDGGQSYNEQFF.

The sample holds many counts of this clonotype. The chain couples TRBV3-1 to TRBJ2-2, with D perhaps assigned TRBD1 or TRBD2 (5 bases each). This CDR3 region has 14 residues. V was cut by 4 bases and J by 3 bases, with 9 bases left in between. The V gene's germline CDR1 is LGHDT and CDR2 YNNKEL (reference sequence). The CDR3 spells CASSPGRHTGELFF. As DNA, the CDR3 is TGTGCCAGCAGCCCGGGACGGCACACCGGGGAGCTGTTTTTT.

The DNA for the CDR3 is TGTGCCAGCAATAGAGGGAAGGGGTGGGCCGGGGAGCTGTTTTTT. Translation: CASNRGKGWAGELFF. This chain links TRBV28 with TRBJ2-2, with D possibly called TRBD1 or TRBD2 (5 bases each). CDR1 and CDR2 (germline): MDHEN, SYDVKM. The ends were cut back, 7 bases at V and 6 bases at J, with 18 bases in the middle. CDR3 length equals 15 residues. Supplemented by reference TRBV28 and TRBJ2-2, the full variable domain reads DVKVTQSSRYLVKRTGEKVFLECVQDMDHENMFWYRQDPGLGLRLIYFSYDVKMKEKGDIPEGYSVSREKKERFSLILESASTNQTSMYLCASNRGKGWAGELFFGEGSRLTVL.

This clonotype was detected a few times. The rearrangement joins TRBV27 to TRBJ2-2, with 11 bases aligning to TRBD2. From germline, CDR1 is MNHEY and CDR2 SMNVEV (reference sequence). The CDR3 totals 16 residues. The junction had 3 bases not matched to a gene; V was cut back by 5 bases and J by 1 base. CDR3 sequence reads: CASSLGLAVNTGELFF. The CDR3 DNA reads TGTGCCAGCAGTCTGGGACTAGCGGTGAACACCGGGGAGCTGTTTTTT.